The clone carrying this T cell receptor beta chain was observed once. Systemic immunosuppression or a history of autoimmune disease excluded patients. This record belongs to a study of OX40 agonist ivuxolimab in advanced cancers. Study-level background: Ivuxolimab is an agonistic anti-OX40 (CD134) antibody, and patients were treated with it. Of mixed ages from about 20 to 90 and averaging around 60 years, the group was approximately 80% male.

Using immunoSEQ multiplex PCR, the repertoire was profiled, and TCRdb retains in-frame clones only, with some absent. The table has about 50,000 clones, about 92% seen once. V dropped 6 bases and J dropped 7 bases, with 12 bases sitting between them. Germline V gives CDR1 MNHEY, CDR2 SVGAGI. The CDR3 contains 13 residues. Sample: CD4+ or CD8+ T cells sorted from blood, taken in a trial of the OX40 agonist ivuxolimab. The source is an adult with an advanced solid tumor such as melanoma, head and neck, liver or kidney cancer. The V call is TRBV6-5, the J call TRBJ2-2, with D tentatively TRBD2 (5 bases). The DNA for the CDR3 is TGTGCCAGCAGCCCCATGGCGGGCGGGGAGCTGTTTTTT. Translation gives CASSPMAGGELFF.